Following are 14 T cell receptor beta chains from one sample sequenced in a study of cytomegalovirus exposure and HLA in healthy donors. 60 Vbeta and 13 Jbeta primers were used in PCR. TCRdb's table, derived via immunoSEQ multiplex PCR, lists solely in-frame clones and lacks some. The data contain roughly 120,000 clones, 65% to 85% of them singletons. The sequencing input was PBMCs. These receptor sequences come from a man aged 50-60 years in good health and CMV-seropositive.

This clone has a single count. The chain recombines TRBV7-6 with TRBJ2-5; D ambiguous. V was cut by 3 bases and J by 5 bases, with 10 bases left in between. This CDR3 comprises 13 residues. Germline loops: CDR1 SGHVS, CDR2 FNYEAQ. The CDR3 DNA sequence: TGTGCCAGCAGCTTTAGCCGCTCGGAGACCCAGTACTTC. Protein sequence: CASSFSRSETQYF.

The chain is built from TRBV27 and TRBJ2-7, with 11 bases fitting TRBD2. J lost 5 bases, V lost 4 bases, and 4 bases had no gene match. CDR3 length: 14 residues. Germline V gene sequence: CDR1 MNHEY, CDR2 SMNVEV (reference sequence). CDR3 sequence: CASSSGTSGNEQYF. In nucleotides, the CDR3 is TGTGCCAGCAGTTCAGGGACTAGCGGTAACGAGCAGTACTTC.

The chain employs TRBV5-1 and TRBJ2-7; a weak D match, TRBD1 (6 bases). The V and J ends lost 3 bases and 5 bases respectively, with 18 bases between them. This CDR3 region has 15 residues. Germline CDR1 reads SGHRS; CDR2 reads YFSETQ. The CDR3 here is CASSWPSGVGDEQYF. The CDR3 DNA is TGCGCCAGCAGCTGGCCTTCAGGGGTTGGGGACGAGCAGTACTTC. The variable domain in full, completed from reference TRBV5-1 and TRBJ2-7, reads KAGVTQTPRYLIKTRGQQVTLSCSPISGHRSVSWYQQTPGQGLQFLFEYFSETQRNKGNFPGRFSGRQFSNSRSEMNVSTLELGDSALYLCASSWPSGVGDEQYFGPGTRLTVT.

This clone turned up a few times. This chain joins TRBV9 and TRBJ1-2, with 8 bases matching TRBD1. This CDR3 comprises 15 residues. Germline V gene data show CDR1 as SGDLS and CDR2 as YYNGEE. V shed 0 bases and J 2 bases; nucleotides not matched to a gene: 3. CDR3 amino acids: CASSVDQGANYGYTF. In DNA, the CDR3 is TGTGCCAGCAGCGTAGATCAGGGGGCGAACTATGGCTACACCTTC.

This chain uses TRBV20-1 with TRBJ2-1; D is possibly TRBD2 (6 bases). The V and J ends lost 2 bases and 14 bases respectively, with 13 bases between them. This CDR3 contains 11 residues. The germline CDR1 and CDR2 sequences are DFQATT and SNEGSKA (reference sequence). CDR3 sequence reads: CSARRPPGEFF. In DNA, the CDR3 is TGCAGTGCTAGAAGGCCCCCGGGGGAGTTCTTC.

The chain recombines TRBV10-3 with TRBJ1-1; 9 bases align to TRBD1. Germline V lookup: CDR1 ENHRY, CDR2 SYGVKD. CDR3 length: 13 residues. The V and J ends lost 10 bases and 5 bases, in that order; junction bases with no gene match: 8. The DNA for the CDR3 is TGTGCCACTTTACAGGGGGCGGGTACTGAAGCTTTCTTT. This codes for CATLQGAGTEAFF.

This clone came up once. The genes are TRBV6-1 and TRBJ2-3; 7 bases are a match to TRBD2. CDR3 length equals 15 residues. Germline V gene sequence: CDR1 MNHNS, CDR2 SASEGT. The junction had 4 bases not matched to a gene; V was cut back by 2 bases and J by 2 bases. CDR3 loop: CASSERGGYTDTQYF. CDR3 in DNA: TGTGCCAGCAGTGAACGCGGGGGATACACAGATACGCAGTATTTT.

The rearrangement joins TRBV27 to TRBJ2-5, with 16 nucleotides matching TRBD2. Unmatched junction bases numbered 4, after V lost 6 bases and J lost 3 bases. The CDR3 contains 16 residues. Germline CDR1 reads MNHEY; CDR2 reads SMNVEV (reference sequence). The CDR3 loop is CASSRGTSGREETQYF. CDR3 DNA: TGTGCCAGCAGCAGAGGGACTAGCGGGAGGGAAGAGACCCAGTACTTC.

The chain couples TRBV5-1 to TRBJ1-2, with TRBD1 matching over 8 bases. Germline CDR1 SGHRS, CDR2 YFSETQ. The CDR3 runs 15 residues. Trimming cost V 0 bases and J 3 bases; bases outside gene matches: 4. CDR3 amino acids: CASSLAMTGDYGYTF. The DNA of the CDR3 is TGCGCCAGCAGCTTGGCAATGACAGGGGACTATGGCTACACCTTC.

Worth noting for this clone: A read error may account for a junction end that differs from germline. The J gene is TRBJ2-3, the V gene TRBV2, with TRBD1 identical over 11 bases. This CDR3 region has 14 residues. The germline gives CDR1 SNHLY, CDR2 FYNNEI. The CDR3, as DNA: TGTGCCAGCAGTGAAATCTCGCCGGGACAGGGGGGAGTTTTT. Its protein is CASSEISPGQGGVF.

CDR3 amino acids: CASSLTSGTGELFF. The CDR3 region has the DNA TGTGCCAGCAGCTTGACTAGCGGGACCGGGGAGCTGTTTTTT. V gene TRBV5-4 combines with J gene TRBJ2-2; 9 nucleotides align to TRBD2. Germline CDR1 SGHNT, CDR2 YYREEE (reference sequence). The junction had 0 bases not matched to a gene; V was cut back by 1 base and J by 5 bases. The CDR3 length is 14 residues.

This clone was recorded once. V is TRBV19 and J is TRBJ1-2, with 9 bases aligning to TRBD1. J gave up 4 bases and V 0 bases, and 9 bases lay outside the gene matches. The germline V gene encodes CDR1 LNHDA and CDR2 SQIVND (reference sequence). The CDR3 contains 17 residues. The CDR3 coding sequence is TGTGCCAGTAGTATAGATTTCCACGACAGGGGGTTCTATGGCTACACCTTC. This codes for CASSIDFHDRGFYGYTF.

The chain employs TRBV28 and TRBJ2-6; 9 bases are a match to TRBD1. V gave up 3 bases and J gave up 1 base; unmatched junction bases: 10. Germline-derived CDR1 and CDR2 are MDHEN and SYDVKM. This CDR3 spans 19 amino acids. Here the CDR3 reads CASSFTGGNLESGANVLTF. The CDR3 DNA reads TGTGCCAGCAGTTTCACAGGGGGCAACCTTGAATCTGGGGCCAACGTCCTGACTTTC.

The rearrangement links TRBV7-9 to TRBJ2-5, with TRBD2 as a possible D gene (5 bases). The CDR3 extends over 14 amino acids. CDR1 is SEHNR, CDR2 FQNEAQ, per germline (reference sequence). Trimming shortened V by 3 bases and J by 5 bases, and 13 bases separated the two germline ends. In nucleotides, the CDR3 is TGTGCCAGCAGCTTGGGGTCTAGCCAGGAGACCCAGTACTTC. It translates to CASSLGSSQETQYF.